This T cell receptor beta chain was identified during a study of PD-1 blockade in classical Hodgkin lymphoma. Broader study findings: Before treatment, TCR diversity in newly diagnosed patients was reportedly lower than in healthy donors.

A note on this clone: Its specificity is unknown.

The assay was immunoSEQ multiplex PCR, and TCRdb's table has in-frame clones only and misses some. The sample has tens of thousands of clones, 75% to 90% seen once. The time point denotes: cycle 4 day 1 (C4D1), after 6 weeks of nivolumab. Every single patient, without exception, relapsed after autologous stem cell transplantation, and brentuximab vedotin exposure varied. The source material was peripheral blood mononuclear cells (PBMCs), sampled before the fourth cycle of nivolumab. The source is a human donor with classical Hodgkin lymphoma.

CDR3 residues: CAIQTGTGELFF. The DNA for the CDR3 is TGTGCCATCCAGACAGGGACCGGGGAGCTGTTTTTT. The chain employs TRBV2 and TRBJ2-2; 7 positions match TRBD1. Trimming removed 10 bases from V and 5 bases from J; junction bases left unmatched: 4. The CDR3 has 12 amino acids. Germline CDR1 and CDR2: SNHLY and FYNNEI.